A single sample gave rise to the 10 T cell receptor beta chains below, sequenced in a study of CD8+CD57+ T cells in acquired aplastic anemia. Genomic DNA was employed as the template in profiling TCR beta VDJ and CDR3. TCRdb called the reads again in MiXCR, with one record for every CDR3 protein. This sample carries about 42,000 distinct CDR3 sequences, about 70% of them seen once, and the ten largest clones take 23%. The sequenced material came from sorted CD4+, CD8+, or CD8+CD57+ T cells (not recorded which) from PBMCs. Receptors were obtained from a human donor in good health, serving as a control.

This clonotype has a count of ten or more. A much bigger clone sits one base away, suggesting this may be a read error. The V call is TRBV5-1, the J call TRBJ2-7; no definite D call. CDR1 and CDR2 (germline): SGHRS, YFSETQ. The length of the CDR3 is 15 residues. The CDR3 coding sequence is TGCGCCAGCAGTATTTTAGGCTTACTCGCCGACGAGCAGCACTTC. Translation: CASSILGLLADEQHF.

The V and J genes are TRBV11-2 and TRBJ1-1; D is undetermined. The germline gives CDR1 SGHAT, CDR2 FQNNGV. The V and J ends lost 10 bases and 4 bases respectively, with 16 bases between them. This CDR3 region has 13 residues. In DNA form, the CDR3 reads TGTGCCACCTCCCTGGGAGGCACCACTGAAGCTTTCTTT. It codes for CATSLGGTTEAFF.

V gene TRBV20-1 combines with J gene TRBJ1-5; D call uncertain. The germline V and J ends were trimmed by 3 bases and 0 bases, with 6 bases remaining between them. This CDR3 is built from 13 residues. Per the germline V gene, CDR1 is DFQATT and CDR2 is SNEGSKA (reference sequence). The CDR3 region is CSASRNSNQPQHF. CDR3 DNA sequence: TGCAGTGCTAGCCGAAATAGCAATCAGCCCCAGCATTTT.

This chain uses TRBV29-1 with TRBJ2-1; 9 bases match TRBD1. This CDR3 spans 16 amino acids. Germline V lookup: CDR1 SQVTM, CDR2 ANQGSEA. J was trimmed by 3 bases and V by 1 base; bases with no gene match: 7. CDR3 in amino acids: CSVEASDRGDYNEQFF. The DNA of the CDR3 is TGCAGCGTTGAAGCTTCGGACAGGGGCGACTACAATGAGCAGTTCTTC.

Points on this clonotype: The junction shows a germline mismatch at one end, possibly a read error. The chain couples TRBV10-3 to TRBJ2-7, with 11 bases lining up with TRBD1. The germline gives CDR1 ENHRY, CDR2 SYGVKD. CDR3 size: 12 residues. The DNA of the CDR3 is TGTGCCAGCAGTCGGGACAGGGGGAAGCAGTACTTC. This translates into CASSRDRGKQYF.

There are many counts of this clonotype. The CDR3 nucleotides are TGCGCCAGCTCTCGGCTAGCGGGGGCAAACAATGAGCAGTTCTTC. This gives the protein CASSRLAGANNEQFF. The chain recombines TRBV4-1 with TRBJ2-1; 10 nucleotides line up with TRBD2. The CDR3 contains 15 residues. After removal of 8 bases from V and 5 bases from J, the junction contained 9 bases not matched to a gene. CDR1 is MGHRA and CDR2 is YSYEKL in the germline V gene.

This clonotype has just a few counts. The chain carries TRBV25-1 and TRBJ2-3; D gene uncertain. Germline lookup yields CDR1 MGHDK and CDR2 SYGVNS. Deletions cut 6 bases from V and 0 bases from J, with 7 bases between. The CDR3 has 13 amino acids. The CDR3 DNA sequence: TGTGCCAGCAGGGCAGACAGCACAGATACGCAGTATTTT. Its translation is CASRADSTDTQYF.

The J gene is TRBJ1-3, the V gene TRBV7-9; D might be TRBD1 (5 bases). Trimming pared 9 bases from V and 0 bases from J, leaving 15 bases between. CDR1 and CDR2 from the germline V gene are SEHNR and FQNEAQ (reference sequence). This CDR3 is built from 15 residues. Here the CDR3 DNA reads TGTGCCAGTAGGGAGACAGCGGACTCTGGAAACACCATATATTTT. Translation: CASRETADSGNTIYF.

V gene TRBV20-1 combines with J gene TRBJ2-5, with D possibly matching TRBD2 (5 bases). There are 15 residues in the CDR3. Germline-derived CDR1 and CDR2 are DFQATT and SNEGSKA (reference sequence). V was pared by 1 base and J by 3 bases, with 15 bases between. The CDR3 loop is CSARVRAVPKETQYF. CDR3 in DNA: TGCAGTGCTAGAGTGCGGGCGGTCCCCAAAGAGACCCAGTACTTC.

J is TRBJ2-7 and V is TRBV19, with a possible D match to TRBD1 (6 bases). Trimming took off 11 bases at V and 5 bases at J, with 16 bases between the two ends. The CDR3 contains 12 residues. Looked up from germline, CDR1 is LNHDA and CDR2 is SQIVND (reference sequence). The CDR3, as DNA: TGTGCCGGAAAAAGGGACATCCACGAGCAGTACTTC. As protein: CAGKRDIHEQYF.